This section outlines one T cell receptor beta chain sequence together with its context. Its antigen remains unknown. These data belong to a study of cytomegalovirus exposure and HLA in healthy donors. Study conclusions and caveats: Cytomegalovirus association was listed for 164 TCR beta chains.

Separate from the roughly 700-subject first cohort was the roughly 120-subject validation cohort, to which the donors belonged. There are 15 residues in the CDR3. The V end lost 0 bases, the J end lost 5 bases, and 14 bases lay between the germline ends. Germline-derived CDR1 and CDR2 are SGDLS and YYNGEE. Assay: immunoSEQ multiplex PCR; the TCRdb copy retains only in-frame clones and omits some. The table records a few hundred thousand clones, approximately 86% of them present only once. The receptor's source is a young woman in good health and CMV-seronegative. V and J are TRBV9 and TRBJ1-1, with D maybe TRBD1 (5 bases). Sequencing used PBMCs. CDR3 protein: CASSVESAGMTEAFF. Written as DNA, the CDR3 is TGTGCCAGCAGCGTAGAATCGGCAGGGATGACTGAAGCTTTCTTT.